This T cell receptor (beta chain) originates from a study of blood T cells in healthy people across ages. The CDR3 has 15 residues. Germline V gives CDR1 LGHNA, CDR2 YNFKEQ. With 1 base removed from V and 2 bases from J, the gap between germline ends came to 11 bases. It was with a sample-barcoded 5' primer and a J-beta primer mix that a second PCR of roughly 7 to 12 cycles was run. MiXCR was run by TCRdb on the 5' RACE reads, yielding one entry per CDR3 protein. Here the sample spans roughly 1,100,000 distinct CDR3 sequences, under 30% being singletons. These data are also associated with another study on T cells of mothers and their children.

V and J are TRBV4-2 and TRBJ1-1; no reliable D call. This receptor was identified in a girl aged 2-10 years in good health. The sequenced sample was blood. The DNA for the CDR3 is TGTGCCAGCAGCCAAGCAAATACAGCTAACACTGAAGCTTTCTTT. Translated, it gives CASSQANTANTEAFF.